A single sample is the source of the 17 T cell receptor beta chains below, sequenced in a study of STAT5B mutations in CD4+ large granular lymphocyte leukemia. Here immunoSEQ multiplex PCR was the method, and the copy in TCRdb shows in-frame clones only, minus some. The sample includes 35,000 to 45,000 clones, about 86% of them seen just once. The sequenced material came from CD4+ T cells from blood buffy coats. The receptors originated from a human donor in good health.

This clone is a singleton in its sample. The J gene is TRBJ1-1, the V gene TRBV19; a possible D gene is TRBD1 (5 bases). Germline V CDR1 and CDR2: LNHDA, SQIVND (reference sequence). V gave up 0 bases and J gave up 10 bases, with 18 bases separating them. This CDR3 contains 15 residues. The CDR3 region is CASSIDTARTRGAFF. The CDR3 DNA is TGTGCCAGTAGTATAGACACAGCACGAACGAGGGGAGCTTTCTTT.

This clone was picked up one time. The V gene is TRBV9, the J gene TRBJ2-5; TRBD2 matches 9 bases. The germline V gene has CDR1 SGDLS and CDR2 YYNGEE. After removal of 2 bases from V and 3 bases from J, the junction contained 2 bases not matched to a gene. This CDR3 is 14 amino acids long. CDR3 residues: CASSVSGSEETQYF. CDR3 bases: TGTGCCAGCAGCGTTAGCGGGAGTGAAGAGACCCAGTACTTC.

V and J are TRBV5-6 and TRBJ1-1, with D perhaps TRBD1 (6 bases). The CDR3 totals 12 residues. The germline V and J ends were trimmed by 3 bases and 6 bases, with 9 bases remaining between them. Germline V gene sequence: CDR1 SGHDT, CDR2 YYEEEE. CDR3 DNA: TGTGCCAGCAGCTGGGGACATTCTGAAGCTTTCTTT. Protein: CASSWGHSEAFF.

The V call is TRBV29-1, the J call TRBJ2-7; unclear D gene. CDR1 and CDR2 from the germline V gene are SQVTM and ANQGSEA. Trimming removed 3 bases at V and 0 bases at J, with 15 bases between. The CDR3 has 15 amino acids. The CDR3 DNA reads as TGCAGCGTTGAGGATCTGGCAGGAAGCTCCTACGAGCAGTACTTC. This encodes CSVEDLAGSSYEQYF.

The CDR3 DNA reads as TGCAGCGTCGATGGACAGTCTAACTATGGCTACACCTTC. It codes for CSVDGQSNYGYTF. The chain combines TRBV29-1 with TRBJ1-2; tentative D call: TRBD1 (6 bases). The CDR3 has 13 amino acids. Germline V gene sequence: CDR1 SQVTM, CDR2 ANQGSEA. Trimming stripped 6 bases from V and 0 bases from J, with 11 bases between.

The chain recombines TRBV5-1 with TRBJ1-3; D is ambiguous. CDR1 is SGHRS and CDR2 is YFSETQ in the germline V gene. The V gene lost 0 bases and the J gene lost 3 bases, with 1 base spanning the gap. CDR3 length: 12 amino acids. CDR3 sequence: CASSLDGNTIYF. CDR3 DNA: TGCGCCAGCAGCTTGGATGGAAACACCATATATTTT.

This clone was detected only a few times. This rearrangement joins TRBV19 to TRBJ1-5; no reliable D call. Looked up from germline, CDR1 is LNHDA and CDR2 is SQIVND (reference sequence). V lost 6 bases and J 2 bases, leaving 17 bases between the germline ends. The CDR3 sequence is 16 residues long. In DNA, the CDR3 is TGTGCCAGTAGCCCAACGGAGACCGGGGGCAATCAGCCCCAGCATTTT. Protein product: CASSPTETGGNQPQHF.

CDR3 nucleotides: TGCGCCAGCAGTGACAGCGGGAGGGGGAAGCAGTTCTTC. As protein: CASSDSGRGKQFF. This sequence joins TRBV10-1 and TRBJ2-1; 10 nucleotides match TRBD2. The CDR3 is made up of 13 amino acids. V trimming: 3 bases; J trimming: 11 bases; junction bases outside the gene matches: 4. Germline CDR1 is WNHNN and CDR2 is SYGVQD (reference sequence).

This sequence joins TRBV30 and TRBJ1-5, with D perhaps TRBD1 (6 bases). In germline, CDR1 is GTSNPN, CDR2 SVGIG (reference sequence). This CDR3 comprises 13 residues. V was clipped by 4 bases and J by 4 bases, with 11 bases between them. Written as DNA, the CDR3 is TGTGCCTGGACTGGACAGCTGAATCAGCCCCAGCATTTT. Protein product: CAWTGQLNQPQHF.

This clone was recorded only once. The CDR3 region is CASSQVQGVYTGGANVLTF. In DNA, the CDR3 is TGTGCCAGCAGTCAAGTCCAGGGGGTCTATACCGGGGGGGCCAACGTCCTGACTTTC. This chain links TRBV28 with TRBJ2-6; 7 bases align to TRBD1. Trimming took 5 bases from V and 4 from J; bases not matched to a gene: 17. There are 19 residues in the CDR3. Per the germline V gene, CDR1 is MDHEN and CDR2 is SYDVKM.

This chain connects TRBV7-2 to TRBJ2-7; D is perhaps TRBD2 (5 bases). Deletions cut 4 bases from V and 3 bases from J, with 22 bases between. The germline V gene has CDR1 SGHTA and CDR2 FQGNSA. The CDR3 consists of 17 residues. The CDR3 DNA follows: TGTGCCAGCAGCTCCCTTAGGTGGGAGTACCCCATCTACGAGCAGTACTTC. Its translation: CASSSLRWEYPIYEQYF.

J is TRBJ2-1 and V is TRBV19, with 13 nucleotides matching TRBD2. The CDR3 is 15 residues long. Germline V gene lookup returns CDR1 LNHDA and CDR2 SQIVND (reference sequence). V shed 7 bases and J 9 bases; nucleotides not matched to a gene: 9. The CDR3 DNA is TGTGCCAGTACCCTACTAGCGGGAGGGGGAACTGAGCAGTTCTTC. This translates into CASTLLAGGGTEQFF.

This clone was detected a few times. The chain employs TRBV28 and TRBJ2-2, with D possibly matching TRBD2 (6 bases). V was shortened by 6 bases and J by 0 bases, with 14 bases between the two germline ends. Germline CDR1 reads MDHEN; CDR2 reads SYDVKM. The CDR3 runs to 16 residues. CDR3 sequence: CASRPDGGTNTGELFF. CDR3 sequence (DNA): TGTGCCAGCAGGCCTGATGGGGGGACGAACACCGGGGAGCTGTTTTTT.

The chain recombines TRBV10-1 with TRBJ1-5; D perhaps matches TRBD1 (6 bases). CDR1 and CDR2 from the germline V gene are WNHNN and SYGVQD (reference sequence). Trimming left V 6 bases short and J 6 bases short, with 15 bases between. The CDR3 has 14 amino acids. The CDR3: CASSANRVGQPQHF. CDR3 in DNA: TGCGCCAGCAGCGCAAACAGGGTAGGTCAGCCCCAGCATTTT.

This clone was counted a few times. The J gene is TRBJ1-2, the V gene TRBV7-9, with 7 bases that match TRBD1. The CDR3 covers 16 residues. V lost 1 base and J lost 4; bases outside the gene matches: 9. Germline lookup yields CDR1 SEHNR and CDR2 FQNEAQ (reference sequence). This CDR3 reads CASSLGVQGKSYGYTF. As DNA, the CDR3 is TGTGCCAGCAGCTTAGGTGTACAGGGGAAGAGCTATGGCTACACCTTC.

The chain carries TRBV7-2 and TRBJ1-1; weak D call: TRBD1 (5 bases). Trimming stripped 4 bases from V and 3 bases from J, with 18 bases between. The V gene's germline CDR1 is SGHTA and CDR2 FQGNSA. This CDR3 contains 16 residues. The CDR3 DNA follows: TGTGCCAGCAGCTCGAAGAACAGGATACTCGACACTGAAGCTTTCTTT. Amino acid sequence: CASSSKNRILDTEAFF.

The chain recombines TRBV6-1 with TRBJ2-3; D gene ambiguous. V lost 7 bases to trimming and J lost 6 bases, with 20 bases between them. This CDR3 has 15 amino acids. Germline V gene lookup returns CDR1 MNHNS and CDR2 SASEGT. CDR3 loop: CASTLPQRAGDTQYF. The CDR3 nucleotides read TGTGCCAGCACTCTCCCACAACGGGCCGGGGATACGCAGTATTTT.